The present T cell receptor (beta chain) was sequenced within a study of CD8 T cells in ankylosing spondylitis. Findings and limits, study-wide: A motif of under 10 highly homologous TCR beta variants was seen as apparently characteristic of ankylosing spondylitis blood. CD8+ by phenotype, disease-linked clones were relatively rare in peripheral blood. Disease-linked clones reportedly concentrated significantly in matched ankylosing spondylitis synovial fluid.

TCRdb processed the 5' RACE reads anew with MiXCR; each CDR3 protein has one entry. The repertoire holds 80,000 to 100,000 distinct CDR3 sequences, with about 8.3% as singletons. This clonotype was seen many times. Its antigen is unknown. The sample consisted of blood, either unsorted or a sorted T cell fraction (not recorded which). This sequence originates from a male donor with ankylosing spondylitis or in good health (not recorded which).

DNA of the CDR3: TGCAGTGCTAGAGAAGACGGGTACGGGACCCTCCACTTT. It is translated as CSAREDGYGTLHF. This chain connects TRBV20-1 to TRBJ1-6; D not certain. The V end was cut by 0 bases, the J end by 14 bases, with 14 bases between. The germline V gene encodes CDR1 DFQATT and CDR2 SNEGSKA (reference sequence). This CDR3 is 13 amino acids long.